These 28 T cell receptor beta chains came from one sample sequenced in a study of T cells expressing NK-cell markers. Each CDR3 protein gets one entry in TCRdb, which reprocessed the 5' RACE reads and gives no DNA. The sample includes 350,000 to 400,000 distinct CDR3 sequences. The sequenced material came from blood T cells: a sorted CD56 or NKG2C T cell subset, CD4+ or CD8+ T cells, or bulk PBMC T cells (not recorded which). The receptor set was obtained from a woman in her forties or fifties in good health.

CDR3 in amino acids: CASRTYRTGELFF. The chain joins TRBV12-3 or TRBV12-4 to TRBJ2-2; lacking DNA, the TRBD1 call made by TCRdb goes unchecked. CDR3 size: 13 residues.

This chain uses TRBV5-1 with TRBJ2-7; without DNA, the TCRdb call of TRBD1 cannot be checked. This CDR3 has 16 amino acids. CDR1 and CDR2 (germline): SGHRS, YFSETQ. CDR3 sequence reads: CASSWKKGPHSGEQYF.

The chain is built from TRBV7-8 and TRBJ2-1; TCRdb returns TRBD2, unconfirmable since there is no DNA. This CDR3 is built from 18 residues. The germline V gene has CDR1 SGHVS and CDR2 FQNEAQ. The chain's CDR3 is CASSYRTSGRDQGYEQFF.

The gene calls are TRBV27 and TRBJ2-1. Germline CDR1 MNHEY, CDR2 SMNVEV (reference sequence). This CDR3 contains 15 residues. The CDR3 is CASSRGASSYNEQFF.

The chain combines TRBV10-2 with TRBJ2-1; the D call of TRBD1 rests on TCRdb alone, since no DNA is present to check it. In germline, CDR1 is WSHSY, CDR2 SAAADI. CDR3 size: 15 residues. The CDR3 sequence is CASRALGGLYNEQFF.

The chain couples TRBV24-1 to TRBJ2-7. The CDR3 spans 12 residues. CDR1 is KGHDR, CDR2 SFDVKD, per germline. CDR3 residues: CATSDLDSKQYF.

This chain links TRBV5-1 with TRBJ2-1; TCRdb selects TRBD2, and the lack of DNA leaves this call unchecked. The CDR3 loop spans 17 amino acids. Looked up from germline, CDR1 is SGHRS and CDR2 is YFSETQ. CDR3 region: CASRHHRAAGPYNEQFF.

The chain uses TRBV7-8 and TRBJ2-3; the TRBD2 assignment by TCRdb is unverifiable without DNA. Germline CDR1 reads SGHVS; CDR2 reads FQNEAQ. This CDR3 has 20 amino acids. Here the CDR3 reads CASSFGRPSGSQVGTDTQYF.

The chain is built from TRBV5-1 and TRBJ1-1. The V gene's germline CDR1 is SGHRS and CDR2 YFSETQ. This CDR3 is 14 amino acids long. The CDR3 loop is CASSSDPVNTEAFF.

The CDR3 spells CASSGRGQGNSPLHF. The chain carries TRBV25-1 and TRBJ1-6; checking the TCRdb D call of TRBD1 is not possible without DNA. The germline CDR1 and CDR2 sequences are MGHDK and SYGVNS. The CDR3 length is 15 residues.

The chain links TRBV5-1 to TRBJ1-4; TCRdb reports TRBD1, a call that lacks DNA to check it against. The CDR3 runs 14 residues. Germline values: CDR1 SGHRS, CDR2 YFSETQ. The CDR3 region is CASSLQGAHEKLFF. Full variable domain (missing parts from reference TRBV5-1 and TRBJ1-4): KAGVTQTPRYLIKTRGQQVTLSCSPISGHRSVSWYQQTPGQGLQFLFEYFSETQRNKGNFPGRFSGRQFSNSRSEMNVSTLELGDSALYLCASSLQGAHEKLFFGSGTQLSVL.

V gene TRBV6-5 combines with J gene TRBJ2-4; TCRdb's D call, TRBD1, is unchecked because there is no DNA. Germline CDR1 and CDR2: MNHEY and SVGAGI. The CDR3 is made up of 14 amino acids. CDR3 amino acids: CATNPGENKNIQYF.

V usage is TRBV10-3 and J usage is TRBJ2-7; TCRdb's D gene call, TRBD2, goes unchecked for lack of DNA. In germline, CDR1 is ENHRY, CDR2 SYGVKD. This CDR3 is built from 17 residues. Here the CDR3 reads CAISEPGLAGVSYEQYF.

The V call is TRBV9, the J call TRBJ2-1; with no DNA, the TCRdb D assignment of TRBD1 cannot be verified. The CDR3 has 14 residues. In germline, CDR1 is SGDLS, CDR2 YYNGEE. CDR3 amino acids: CASSIGTGQDEQFF. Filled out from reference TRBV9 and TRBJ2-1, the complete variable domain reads DSGVTQTPKHLITATGQRVTLRCSPRSGDLSVYWYQQSLDQGLQFLIQYYNGEERAKGNILERFSAQQFPDLHSELNLSSLELGDSALYFCASSIGTGQDEQFFGPGTRLTVL.

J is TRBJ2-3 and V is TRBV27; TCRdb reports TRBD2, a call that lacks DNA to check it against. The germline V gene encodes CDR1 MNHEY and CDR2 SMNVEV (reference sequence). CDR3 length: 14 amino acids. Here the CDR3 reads CASSLLRTDDTQYF.

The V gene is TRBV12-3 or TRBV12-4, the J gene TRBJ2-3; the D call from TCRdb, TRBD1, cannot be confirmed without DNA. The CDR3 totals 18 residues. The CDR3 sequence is CASSFTLGGTSRTDTQYF.

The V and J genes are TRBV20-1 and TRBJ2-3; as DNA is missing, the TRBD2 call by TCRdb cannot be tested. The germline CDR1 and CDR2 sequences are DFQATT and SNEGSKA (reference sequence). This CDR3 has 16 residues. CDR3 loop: CSARAGLAGVQDTQYF.

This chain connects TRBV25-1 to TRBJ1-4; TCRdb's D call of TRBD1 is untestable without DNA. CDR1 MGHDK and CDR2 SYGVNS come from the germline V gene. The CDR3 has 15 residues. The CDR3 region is CASSKKQGAGEKLFF.

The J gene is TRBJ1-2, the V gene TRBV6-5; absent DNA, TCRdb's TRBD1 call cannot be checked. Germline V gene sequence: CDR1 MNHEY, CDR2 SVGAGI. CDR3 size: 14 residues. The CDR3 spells CASSRDRPNYGYTF.

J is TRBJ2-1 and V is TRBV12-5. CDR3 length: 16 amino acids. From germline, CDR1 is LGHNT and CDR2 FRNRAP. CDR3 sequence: CASGFQPGGSYNEQFF.

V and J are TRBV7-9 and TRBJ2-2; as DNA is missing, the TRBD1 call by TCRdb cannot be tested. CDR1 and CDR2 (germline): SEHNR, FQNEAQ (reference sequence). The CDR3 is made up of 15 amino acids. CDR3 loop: CASSPPGTNTGELFF.

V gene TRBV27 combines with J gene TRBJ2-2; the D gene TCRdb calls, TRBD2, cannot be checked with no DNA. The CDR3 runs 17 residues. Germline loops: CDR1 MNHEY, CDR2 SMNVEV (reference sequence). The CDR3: CASSLLPGLAFTGELFF.

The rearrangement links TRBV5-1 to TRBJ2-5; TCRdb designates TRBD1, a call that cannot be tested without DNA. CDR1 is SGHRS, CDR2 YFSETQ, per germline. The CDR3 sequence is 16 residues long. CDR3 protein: CASSDYRGLPPETQYF.

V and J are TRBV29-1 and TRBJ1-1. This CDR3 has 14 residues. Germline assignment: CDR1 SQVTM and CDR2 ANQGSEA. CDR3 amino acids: CSVGGSGVNTEAFF.

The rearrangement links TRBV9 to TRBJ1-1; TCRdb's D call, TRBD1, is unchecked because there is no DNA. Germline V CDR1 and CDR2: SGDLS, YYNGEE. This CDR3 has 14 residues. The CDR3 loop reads CASSAPPPDRRAFF.

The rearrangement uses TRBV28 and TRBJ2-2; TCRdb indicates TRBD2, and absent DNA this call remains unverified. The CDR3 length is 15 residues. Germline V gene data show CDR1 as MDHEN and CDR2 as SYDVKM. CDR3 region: CASSPTSGNTGELFF.

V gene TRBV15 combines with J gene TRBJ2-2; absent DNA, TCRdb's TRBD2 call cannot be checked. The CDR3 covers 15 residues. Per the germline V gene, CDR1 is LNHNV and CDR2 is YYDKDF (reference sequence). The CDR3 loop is CATSSERRARGELFF. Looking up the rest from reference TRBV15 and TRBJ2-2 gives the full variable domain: DAMVIQNPRYQVTQFGKPVTLSCSQTLNHNVMYWYQQKSSQAPKLLFHYYDKDFNNEADTPDNFQSRRPNTSFCFLDIRSPGLGDTAMYLCATSSERRARGELFFGEGSRLTVL.

CDR3 loop: CAISETWIAGANTGELFF. The rearrangement links TRBV10-3 to TRBJ2-2; as DNA is missing, the TRBD2 call by TCRdb cannot be tested. The germline V gene encodes CDR1 ENHRY and CDR2 SYGVKD. CDR3 size: 18 residues.